This T cell receptor (beta chain) was sequenced during a study of T cell repertoires in cytomegalovirus infection. To note about this clonotype: Antigen: not known.

TCRdb independently ran MiXCR on the reads; one entry per CDR3 protein. The sample records about a million distinct CDR3 sequences, around 29% being singletons. Germline assignment: CDR1 LNHDA and CDR2 SQIVND (reference sequence). V lost 5 bases, J lost 1 base, and 20 bases lay in between. This CDR3 is 17 amino acids long. The receptor was derived from a human donor in good health (CMV status not recorded). Some clones in this sample may be carry-over from other donors' samples. The chain has TRBV19 and TRBJ1-1; weak D call: TRBD1 (6 bases). The input for sequencing was cultured CD8+ T cells from PBMCs, taken from culture after CMV antigen stimulation. The CDR3 bases are TGTGCCAGTAGTCGGGGGCGCGGTGGCCGTACGAACACTGAAGCTTTCTTT. Translating it yields CASSRGRGGRTNTEAFF.